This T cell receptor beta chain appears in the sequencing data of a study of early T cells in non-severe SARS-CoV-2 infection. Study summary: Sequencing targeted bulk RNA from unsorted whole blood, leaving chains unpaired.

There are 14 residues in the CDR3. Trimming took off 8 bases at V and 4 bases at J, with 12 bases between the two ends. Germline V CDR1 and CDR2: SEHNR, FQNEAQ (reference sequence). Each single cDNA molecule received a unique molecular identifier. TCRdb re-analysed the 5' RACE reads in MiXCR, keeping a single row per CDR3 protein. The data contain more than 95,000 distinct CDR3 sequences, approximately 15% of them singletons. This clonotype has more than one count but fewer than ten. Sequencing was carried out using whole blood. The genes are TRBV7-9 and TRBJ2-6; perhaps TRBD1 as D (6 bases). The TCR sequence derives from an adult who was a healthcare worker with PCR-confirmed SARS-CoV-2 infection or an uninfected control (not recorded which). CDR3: CASGNRAGANVLTF. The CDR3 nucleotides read TGTGCCAGCGGCAACAGGGCCGGGGCCAACGTCCTGACTTTC. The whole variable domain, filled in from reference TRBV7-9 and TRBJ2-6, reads DTGVSQNPRHKITKRGQNVTFRCDPISEHNRLYWYRQTLGQGPEFLTYFQNEAQLEKSRLLSDRFSAERPKGSFSTLEIQRTEQGDSAMYLCASGNRAGANVLTFGAGSRLTVL.